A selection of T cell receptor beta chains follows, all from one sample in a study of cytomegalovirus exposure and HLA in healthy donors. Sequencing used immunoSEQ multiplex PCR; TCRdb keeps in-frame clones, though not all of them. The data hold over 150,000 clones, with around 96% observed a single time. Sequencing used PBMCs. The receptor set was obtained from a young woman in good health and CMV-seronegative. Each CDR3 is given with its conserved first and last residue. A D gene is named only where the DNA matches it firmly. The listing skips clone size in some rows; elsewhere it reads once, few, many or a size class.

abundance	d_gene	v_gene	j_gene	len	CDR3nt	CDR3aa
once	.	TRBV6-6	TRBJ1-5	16	TGTGCCAGCAGTTACGACGGACAGAATAGCAATCAGCCCCAGCATTTT	CASSYDGQNSNQPQHF
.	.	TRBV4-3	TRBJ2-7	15	TGCGCCAGCAGCCAAGTTGCAGGGCAGTCCTACGAGCAGTACTTC	CASSQVAGQSYEQYF
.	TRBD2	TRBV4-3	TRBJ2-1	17	TGCGCCAGCAGCCCTTCACTAGCGGGGGGGGCCCTCGATGAGCAGTTCTTC	CASSPSLAGGALDEQFF
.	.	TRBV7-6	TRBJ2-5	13	TGTGCCAGCAGCTTTGGCATTCAAGAGACCCAGTACTTC	CASSFGIQETQYF
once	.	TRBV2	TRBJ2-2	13	TGTGCCAGCAGTCCCGACATCACCGGGGAGCTGTTTTTT	CASSPDITGELFF
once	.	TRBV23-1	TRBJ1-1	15	TGCGCCAGCAGTAGAGAAACCAGGTATGGCACTGAAGCTTTCTTT	CASSRETRYGTEAFF
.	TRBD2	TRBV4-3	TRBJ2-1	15	TGCGCCAGCAGCCGAGGGCTAGCGGGGGTTAATGAGCAGTTCTTC	CASSRGLAGVNEQFF
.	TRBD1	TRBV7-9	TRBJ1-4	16	TGTGCCAGCAGCTTAGGGGACAGGGGGACTAATGAAAAACTGTTTTTT	CASSLGDRGTNEKLFF
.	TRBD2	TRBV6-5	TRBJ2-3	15	TGTGCCAGCAGTCAACTAGCGGGGGGGGAAGATACGCAGTATTTT	CASSQLAGGEDTQYF
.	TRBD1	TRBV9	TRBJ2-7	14	TGTGCCAGCAGCGATGGACAGGGGGGATACGAGCAGTACTTC	CASSDGQGGYEQYF
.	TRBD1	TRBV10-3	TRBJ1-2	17	TGTGCCATCAGTGACCCCCCGGCCCAGGGGGCTAACTATGGCTACACCTTC	CAISDPPAQGANYGYTF
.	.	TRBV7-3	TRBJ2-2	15	TGTGCCAGCAGCAAACTAGGGCCGAACACCGGGGAGCTGTTTTTT	CASSKLGPNTGELFF
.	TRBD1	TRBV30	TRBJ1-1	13	TGTGCCTGGTCGGGACAGGGAAGGATTGAAGCTTTCTTT	CAWSGQGRIEAFF
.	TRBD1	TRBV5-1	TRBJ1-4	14	TGCGCCAGCAGCTCAGGACAGGTTAACGAAAAACTGTTTTTT	CASSSGQVNEKLFF
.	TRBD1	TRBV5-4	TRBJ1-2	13	TGTGCCAGCAGCCGACAGGGCAACTATGGCTACACCTTC	CASSRQGNYGYTF
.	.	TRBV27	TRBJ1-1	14	TGTGCCAGCAGTTTGGCCGGAGCCAACACTGAAGCTTTCTTT	CASSLAGANTEAFF
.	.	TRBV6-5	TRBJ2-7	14	TGTGCCAGCAGTTACGGACAGCGAACCTACGAGCAGTACTTC	CASSYGQRTYEQYF
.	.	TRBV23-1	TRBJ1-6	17	TGCGCCAGCAGTCAAGTTCTGCCGGGATCCTATAATTCACCCCTCCACTTT	CASSQVLPGSYNSPLHF
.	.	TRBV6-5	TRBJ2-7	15	TGTGCCAGCAGTTACTCGAGTGCGGCCCTCTACGAGCAGTACTTC	CASSYSSAALYEQYF
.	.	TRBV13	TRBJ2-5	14	TGTGCCAGCAGCTCCCGACAGAGCCAAGAGACCCAGTACTTC	CASSSRQSQETQYF
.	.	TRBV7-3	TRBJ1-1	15	TGTGCCAGCAGCTTATTCGGGGGGAAGAACACTGAAGCTTTCTTT	CASSLFGGKNTEAFF
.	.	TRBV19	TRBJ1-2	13	TGTGCCAGTAGTATGGCAGGCTTAGATGGCTACACCTTC	CASSMAGLDGYTF
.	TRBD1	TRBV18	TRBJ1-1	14	TGTGCCAGCTCACAGGGGGCTATAAACACTGAAGCTTTCTTT	CASSQGAINTEAFF
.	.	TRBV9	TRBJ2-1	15	TGTGCCAGCAGCGTAGGGGGGGACTCCTACAATGAGCAGTTCTTC	CASSVGGDSYNEQFF
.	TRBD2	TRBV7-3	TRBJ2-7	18	TGTGCCAGCAGCCACCGCACAGGCTTCTTAGCGGGGGTATCCGAGCAGTACTTC	CASSHRTGFLAGVSEQYF
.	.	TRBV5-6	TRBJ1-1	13	TGTGCCAGCAGCCCTGGGAGTTTTACTGAAGCTTTCTTT	CASSPGSFTEAFF
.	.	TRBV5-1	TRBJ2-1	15	TGCGCCAGCAGCTTGGTTTCTAGCTCCTACAATGAGCAGTTCTTC	CASSLVSSSYNEQFF
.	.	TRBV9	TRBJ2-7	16	TGTGCCAGCAGCGGTGCGGAAGGGGGTCGGGACGACGAGCAGTACTTC	CASSGAEGGRDDEQYF
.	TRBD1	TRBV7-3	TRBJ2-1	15	TGTGCCAGCAGCTTAAGAAGGACAGGGAATAATGAGCAGTTCTTC	CASSLRRTGNNEQFF
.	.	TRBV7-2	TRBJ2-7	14	TGTGCCAGCAGCTCCCAGGGGAACTCCTACGAGCAGTACTTC	CASSSQGNSYEQYF
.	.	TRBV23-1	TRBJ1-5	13	TGCGCCGTCGAGGCACATAGCAATCAGCCCCAGCATTTT	CAVEAHSNQPQHF
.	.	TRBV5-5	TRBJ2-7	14	TGTGCCAGCAGCTTATACATGGATAGCGACGAGCAGTACTTC	CASSLYMDSDEQYF
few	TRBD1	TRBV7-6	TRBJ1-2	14	TGTGCCAGCAGCAGCAAGACAGGGGGCAGTGGCTACACCTTC	CASSSKTGGSGYTF
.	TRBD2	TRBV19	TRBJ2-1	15	TGTGCCAGTAGAACGGGACTAGAGCTGTACAATGAGCAGTTCTTC	CASRTGLELYNEQFF
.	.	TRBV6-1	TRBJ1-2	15	TGTGCCAGCAGTGAAGCGCATGGAGGTTACTATGGCTACACCTTC	CASSEAHGGYYGYTF
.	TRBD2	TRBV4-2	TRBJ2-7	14	TGTGCCAGCAGCCAAGCTAGCGGGGACTACGAGCAGTACTTC	CASSQASGDYEQYF
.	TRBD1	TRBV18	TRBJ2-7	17	TGTGCCAGCTCACCCGGGACAGGGGGCCCTCAGAGGAACGAGCAGTACTTC	CASSPGTGGPQRNEQYF
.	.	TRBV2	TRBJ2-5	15	TGTGCCAGCAGTGCTGATAGCGGCTTCCAAGAGACCCAGTACTTC	CASSADSGFQETQYF
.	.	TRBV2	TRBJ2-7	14	TGTGCCAGCAGTGAAAGCGCAGTTTTCTACGAGCAGTACTTC	CASSESAVFYEQYF
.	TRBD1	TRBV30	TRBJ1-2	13	TGTGCCTGGACAGGGGGCGCATCCGCCCTCTACACCTTC	CAWTGGASALYTF
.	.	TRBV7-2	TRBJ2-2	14	TGTGCCAGCAGCTTACAAAAAGGGGCCGGGGAGCTGTTTTTT	CASSLQKGAGELFF
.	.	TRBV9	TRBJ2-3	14	TGTGCCAGCAGCGTCCCCGAGGGCACAGATACGCAGTATTTT	CASSVPEGTDTQYF
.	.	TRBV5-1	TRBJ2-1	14	TGCGCCAGCAGCTTGGGCGGGCTGGGTAATGAGCAGTTCTTC	CASSLGGLGNEQFF
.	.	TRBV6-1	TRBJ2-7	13	TGTGCCAGCAGTGAAGACAGAAACTACGAGCAGTACTTC	CASSEDRNYEQYF
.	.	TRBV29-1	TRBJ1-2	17	TGCAGCGTTGACGGGGGGACACCAGATATTCCTAACTATGGCTACACCTTC	CSVDGGTPDIPNYGYTF
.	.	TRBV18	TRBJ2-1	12	TGTGCCAGCTCAAGACTAGGCAATGAGCAGTTCTTC	CASSRLGNEQFF
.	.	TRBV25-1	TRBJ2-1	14	TGTGCCAGCAGTGCCCCTAGCGCTTACAATGAGCAGTTCTTC	CASSAPSAYNEQFF
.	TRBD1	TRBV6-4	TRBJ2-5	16	TGTGCCAGCAGAGTAGATCAGGGGGCTCCCAGAGAGACCCAGTACTTC	CASRVDQGAPRETQYF
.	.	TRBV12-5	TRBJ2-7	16	TGTGCTAGTGGTTTGGTACGGGGTTACGGGTCCTACGAGCAGTACTTC	CASGLVRGYGSYEQYF
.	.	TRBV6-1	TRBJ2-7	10	TGTGCCAGCAGCTCTTCCGAGCAGTACTTC	CASSSSEQYF
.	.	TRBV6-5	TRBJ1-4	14	TGTGCCAGCAGTAGAGGGGGTGTCGGTGAAAAACTGTTTTTT	CASSRGGVGEKLFF
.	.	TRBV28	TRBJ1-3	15	TGTGCCGGCCGCGACATCGGGGAGTCTGGAAACACCATATATTTT	CAGRDIGESGNTIYF
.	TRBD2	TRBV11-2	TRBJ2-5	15	TGTGCCAGCAGCCGGACTAGCGGGGGTGGGGAGACCCAGTACTTC	CASSRTSGGGETQYF